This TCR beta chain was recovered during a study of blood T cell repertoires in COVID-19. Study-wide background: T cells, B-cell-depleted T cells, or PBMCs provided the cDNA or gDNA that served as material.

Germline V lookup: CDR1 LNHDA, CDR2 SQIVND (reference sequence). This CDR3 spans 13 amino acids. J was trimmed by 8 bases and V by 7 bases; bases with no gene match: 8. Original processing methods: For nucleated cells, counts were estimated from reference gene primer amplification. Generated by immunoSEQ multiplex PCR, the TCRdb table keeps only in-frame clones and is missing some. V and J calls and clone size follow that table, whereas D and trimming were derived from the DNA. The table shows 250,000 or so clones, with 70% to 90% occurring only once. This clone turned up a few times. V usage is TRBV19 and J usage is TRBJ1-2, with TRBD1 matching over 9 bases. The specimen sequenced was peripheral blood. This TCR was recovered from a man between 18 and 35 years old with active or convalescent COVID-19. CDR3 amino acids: CASTETGGKGYTF. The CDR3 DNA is TGTGCCAGTACCGAGACAGGGGGGAAAGGCTACACCTTC.